This is a list of T cell receptor beta chains from one sample in a study of T cell repertoires in cytomegalovirus infection. TCRdb reprocessed the reads via MiXCR and lists one record per CDR3 protein. The profile shows 900,000 to 950,000 distinct CDR3 sequences, roughly 31% of them singletons. The antigens these receptors bind are not known. Sequences were derived from cultured CD8+ T cells from PBMCs, sampled from culture after CMV antigen stimulation. Receptors originate from a human donor in good health (CMV status not recorded). Some clones in this sample may be carry-over from other donors' samples. Both conserved end residues are trimmed from each CDR3. A D gene is named only where the DNA matches it firmly.

d_call	v_call	cdr3_aa
.	TRBV6-4	ASSERGLSTDTQY
.	TRBV14	ASSQEWGSTDTQY
TRBD2	TRBV6-5	ASRSFAGGPNTGELF
.	TRBV20-1	SASGGAVSGNTIY
TRBD1	TRBV27	ASSLSGGQGVHEQY
.	TRBV6-6	ASIMGGQRPERSTDTQY
.	TRBV28	ASSFRTSYGYT
TRBD1	TRBV27	ASSQRGTGIYEQF
.	TRBV6-6	ASSYSKVPPEAF
.	TRBV7-8	ASSFFSPGSGNSPLH
.	TRBV19	ASSIKSSGNTIY
.	TRBV7-6	ASSSGLLSSTDTQY
TRBD1	TRBV6-5	ASSPTGDDYNEQF
.	TRBV6-1	ASSEGAFSSYEQY
TRBD1	TRBV19	AGSLPPPGQGLNTEAF
TRBD1	TRBV6-1	ASSEDRGRRNYGYT
.	TRBV6-8	ASIGPEGLGTEAF
.	TRBV12-3/TRBV12-4	ASRVGGRYNIQY
.	TRBV6-2/TRBV6-3	ASSYWDGYQETQY
.	TRBV6-2/TRBV6-3	ASSDRTSNTGELF
.	TRBV6-6	ASSYSGPGAGYGYT
TRBD2	TRBV24-1	AASGAYNEQF
TRBD2	TRBV6-5	ASSRETSGGADTQY